The rows below give T cell receptor beta chains drawn from one sample of a study of graft-versus-host responses after intestinal transplantation. Data came from immunoSEQ multiplex PCR; TCRdb stores just in-frame clones and leaves some out. The table shows about 130,000 clones, with around 94% occurring only once. Their antigens are not known. The material was unstimulated CD4+ T cells sorted from spleen or lymph node cells, obtained before intestinal transplant. These receptors all come from a human donor who received an intestinal transplant. Both conserved end residues are part of each CDR3. Each record gives: D gene, V gene, J gene, clone size, CDR3 protein, CDR3 DNA. D genes are given only for firm matches. Part of the rows lack a size; the others show once, few, many or a class for expanded clones.

>-|TRBV19|TRBJ1-4|-
CASSIFIATNEKLFF
TGTGCCAGTAGTATCTTTATTGCAACTAATGAAAAACTGTTTTTT
>-|TRBV7-2|TRBJ2-4|-
CASMEELAKNIQYF
TGTGCCAGCATGGAAGAACTAGCCAAAAACATTCAGTACTTC
>-|TRBV7-8|TRBJ2-2|-
CASSLVARLGPNTGELFF
TGTGCCAGCAGCTTAGTTGCACGGCTGGGCCCGAACACCGGGGAGCTGTTTTTT
>-|TRBV4-1|TRBJ1-1|-
CASSQDPDTEAFF
TGCGCCAGCAGCCAGGATCCAGACACTGAAGCTTTCTTT
>-|TRBV9|TRBJ2-3|-
CASSVNLGLSSYAQYF
TGTGCCAGCAGCGTTAATCTGGGACTCTCAAGTTATGCGCAGTATTTT
>TRBD1|TRBV5-1|TRBJ1-3|once
CASSVNLGQGVGNTIYF
TGCGCCAGCAGCGTAAATCTCGGACAGGGAGTTGGAAACACCATATATTTT
>TRBD1|TRBV13|TRBJ2-7|-
CASSLQGTGKRYEQYF
TGTGCCAGCAGCTTACAAGGGACAGGGAAAAGGTACGAGCAGTACTTC
>-|TRBV19|TRBJ2-7|-
CASSILRGFEQYF
TGTGCCAGTAGTATTCTTCGCGGGTTCGAGCAGTACTTC
>-|TRBV6-6|TRBJ2-5|-
CASRSQETQYF
TGTGCCAGCAGGAGTCAAGAGACCCAGTACTTC
>-|TRBV5-4|TRBJ1-2|-
CASSFDQGGRVYTF
TGTGCCAGCAGCTTTGATCAGGGTGGTCGAGTCTACACCTTC
>-|TRBV18|TRBJ1-1|-
CASSPPKGNTEAFF
TGTGCCAGCTCACCACCGAAGGGGAACACTGAAGCTTTCTTT
>TRBD1|TRBV6-5|TRBJ1-2|-
CASSRDRSNYGYTF
TGTGCCAGCAGTCGGGACAGATCTAACTATGGCTACACCTTC
>-|TRBV6-6|TRBJ1-1|-
CASKGDQLGNTEAFF
TGTGCCAGCAAAGGGGACCAACTTGGAAACACTGAAGCTTTCTTT
>-|TRBV6-1|TRBJ2-5|-
CASSRRDQETQYF
TGTGCCAGCTCTAGACGGGACCAAGAGACCCAGTACTTC
>TRBD2|TRBV5-4|TRBJ2-7|-
CASSLSSSGGKYEQYF
TGTGCCAGCAGCTTGTCGTCTAGCGGGGGGAAGTACGAGCAGTACTTC
>-|TRBV9|TRBJ1-3|once
CASSVSPDGYSGNTIYF
TGTGCCAGCAGCGTTAGTCCGGACGGGTACTCTGGAAACACCATATATTTT
>-|TRBV6-1|TRBJ1-5|-
CASSERMIFSNQPQHF
TGTGCCAGCAGTGAACGGATGATATTTAGCAATCAGCCCCAGCATTTT
>TRBD2|TRBV6-1|TRBJ2-7|-
CASSSGTASYEQYF
TGTGCCAGCAGCAGCGGGACCGCGTCCTACGAGCAGTACTTC
>-|TRBV15|TRBJ2-2|-
CATSSSAGELFF
TGTGCCACCAGCAGCAGCGCCGGGGAGCTGTTTTTT
>TRBD2|TRBV19|TRBJ2-5|-
CASSIGTSGRETQYF
TGTGCCAGTAGTATCGGGACTAGCGGGAGGGAGACCCAGTACTTC
>TRBD1|TRBV7-9|TRBJ2-7|-
CASSSGQGAMNEQYF
TGTGCCAGCAGCTCGGGACAGGGGGCAATGAACGAGCAGTACTTC
>-|TRBV20-1|TRBJ2-3|-
CSAWRTDTQYF
TGCAGTGCTTGGCGCACAGATACGCAGTATTTT
>TRBD1|TRBV5-6|TRBJ2-3|-
CASSFRTGGRTDTQYF
TGTGCCAGCAGCTTCCGGACAGGAGGTAGAACAGATACGCAGTATTTT
>-|TRBV5-1|TRBJ2-4|-
CASSVGGPIRDIQYF
TGCGCCAGCAGCGTCGGGGGACCGATCAGGGACATTCAGTACTTC
>-|TRBV20-1|TRBJ2-7|once
CSAGLGIEQYF
TGCAGTGCGGGTCTGGGCATCGAGCAGTACTTC
>-|TRBV7-9|TRBJ2-2|-
CASSLGPRQKTGELFF
TGTGCCAGCAGCTTAGGTCCCAGACAAAAAACCGGGGAGCTGTTTTTT
>-|TRBV6-1|TRBJ2-3|-
CASRSTDTQYF
TGTGCCAGCCGGTCGACAGATACGCAGTATTTT
>-|TRBV7-8|TRBJ1-2|-
CASSGYRERGGYTF
TGTGCCAGCAGCGGATACAGGGAACGGGGTGGCTACACCTTC
>-|TRBV5-5|TRBJ2-7|-
CASSFRGIYEQYF
TGTGCCAGCAGCTTTAGAGGAATCTACGAGCAGTACTTC
>-|TRBV5-6|TRBJ2-1|-
CASSPSIRQVYNEQFF
TGTGCCAGCAGCCCCTCTATCCGGCAGGTCTACAATGAGCAGTTCTTC
>TRBD1|TRBV7-9|TRBJ1-4|-
CASSTRQGSGEKLFF
TGTGCCAGCAGCACCAGACAGGGTTCCGGAGAAAAACTGTTTTTT
>-|TRBV4-1|TRBJ1-4|-
CASSLPGRGEKLFF
TGCGCCAGCAGCCTACCAGGGAGGGGTGAAAAACTGTTTTTT
>TRBD2|TRBV11-3|TRBJ2-6|-
CASSLSGTSGASGANVLTF
TGTGCCAGCAGCTTATCAGGGACTAGCGGGGCCTCTGGGGCCAACGTCCTGACTTTC
>-|TRBV13|TRBJ1-1|-
CASSPSVEDTEAFF
TGTGCCAGCAGCCCTTCGGTCGAGGACACTGAAGCTTTCTTT
>-|TRBV11-2|TRBJ2-1|-
CASGLAVPSSYNEQFF
TGTGCCAGTGGTTTGGCGGTCCCAAGCTCCTACAATGAGCAGTTCTTC
>-|TRBV5-1|TRBJ1-4|-
CASSLESRPNEKLFF
TGCGCCAGCAGCTTGGAGTCCAGACCAAATGAAAAACTGTTTTTT
>-|TRBV2|TRBJ1-2|-
CASSETGVQGREGYTF
TGTGCCAGCAGTGAAACTGGCGTACAGGGTCGGGAGGGCTACACCTTC
>TRBD1|TRBV18|TRBJ2-1|-
CASSPGTAKGNEQFF
TGTGCCAGCTCACCAGGGACAGCTAAAGGCAATGAGCAGTTCTTC
>-|TRBV6-1|TRBJ1-5|-
CASSESSWPQHF
TGTGCCAGCAGTGAATCATCATGGCCCCAGCATTTT